This is a list of T cell receptor beta chains from one sample in a study of cytomegalovirus exposure and HLA in healthy donors. Here immunoSEQ multiplex PCR was the method, and the copy in TCRdb shows in-frame clones only, minus some. The sample has about 340,000 clones; 86% are singletons. Sequencing input: PBMCs. The receptor set was obtained from a woman aged 18-35 years in good health and CMV-seronegative. Each CDR3 is given with its conserved first and last residue. A D gene is named only where the DNA matches it firmly. Size tells how often a clone was seen (once, few, many) or the class of an expanded clone, and some rows leave it out.

NA | TRBJ2-2 | NA | TRBV6-6 | TGTGCCAGCAAGGGGGGGGAGCTGTTTTTT | CASKGGELFF
NA | TRBJ2-7 | once | TRBV6-5 | TGTGCCAGCAGTCAAGTAGGCTCTAGAGGGTACGAGCAGTACTTC | CASSQVGSRGYEQYF
NA | TRBJ1-1 | NA | TRBV7-8 | TGTGCCAGCAGCTTAGATCTTACGGGGAACACTGAAGCTTTCTTT | CASSLDLTGNTEAFF
TRBD1 | TRBJ2-7 | NA | TRBV19 | TGTGCCAGTAGTTTCTCCGGGACAGGGGGCTATGAGCAGTACTTC | CASSFSGTGGYEQYF
TRBD2 | TRBJ2-5 | NA | TRBV5-1 | TGCGCCAGCAGCCCGCGGACTAGAGGGACCGAGACCCAGTACTTC | CASSPRTRGTETQYF
TRBD1 | TRBJ1-1 | once | TRBV5-1 | TGCGCCAGCCGGGTTGGTACAGGGGGAGATATGAACACTGAAGCTTTCTTT | CASRVGTGGDMNTEAFF
NA | TRBJ2-2 | NA | TRBV7-3 | TGTGCCAGCAGCTACAGGAACACCGGGGAGCTGTTTTTT | CASSYRNTGELFF
TRBD2 | TRBJ2-1 | once | TRBV7-6 | TGTGCCAGCAGCGCTAGCGGGAGCTCCTACAATGAGCAGTTCTTC | CASSASGSSYNEQFF
NA | TRBJ1-1 | NA | TRBV7-8 | TGTGCCAGCAGCCAGGAGGTGATGAACACTGAAGCTTTCTTT | CASSQEVMNTEAFF
TRBD2 | TRBJ2-1 | NA | TRBV27 | TGTGCCAGCAGTTTACGCCCGGGACTAGCGGACAATGAGCAGTTCTTC | CASSLRPGLADNEQFF
NA | TRBJ1-2 | NA | TRBV28 | TGTGCCAGCACTACAGACGACTATGGCTACACCTTC | CASTTDDYGYTF
NA | TRBJ2-5 | once | TRBV5-1 | TGCGCCACCAAATCTTACGGAGGGTCGGAAGAGACCCAGTACTTC | CATKSYGGSEETQYF
NA | TRBJ2-7 | NA | TRBV7-2 | TGTGCCAGCAGCTTGACGCGGAGCTCCTACGAGCAGTACTTC | CASSLTRSSYEQYF
NA | TRBJ2-5 | NA | TRBV4-1 | TGCGCCAGTAGCCAAGATAGGAGCCTCGGGACCCAGTACTTC | CASSQDRSLGTQYF
NA | TRBJ2-2 | NA | TRBV2 | TGTGCCAGCAGCCTAGGACTGGGCGGCACCGGGGAGCTGTTTTTT | CASSLGLGGTGELFF
NA | TRBJ2-5 | NA | TRBV27 | TGTGCCAGCAGTTTATTTTCTACCGCGGAGACCCAGTACTTC | CASSLFSTAETQYF
NA | TRBJ1-3 | NA | TRBV27 | TGTGCCAGCAGTTTAGCATCAGGGGCCGGAAACACCATATATTTT | CASSLASGAGNTIYF
TRBD1 | TRBJ2-7 | NA | TRBV13 | TGTGCCAGCAGCTTACTGGACAGGGGTTTAAAGTACTTC | CASSLLDRGLKYF
NA | TRBJ1-2 | NA | TRBV2 | TGTGCCAGCAGTGTGGGGAGGAGCACGAACTATGGCTACACCTTC | CASSVGRSTNYGYTF
NA | TRBJ2-5 | once | TRBV27 | TGTGCCAGCAGAGTAGGGGGGGCTGGAGAGACCCAGTACTTC | CASRVGGAGETQYF
TRBD1 | TRBJ2-3 | once | TRBV7-3 | TGTGCCAGCAGCTATGGGACAGGAGGCACAGATACGCAGTATTTT | CASSYGTGGTDTQYF
NA | TRBJ2-3 | NA | TRBV5-5 | TGTGCCAGCAGCTTGGACAGGGTATCAGATACGCAGTATTTT | CASSLDRVSDTQYF
NA | TRBJ2-1 | NA | TRBV28 | TGTGCCAGCAGTTTACCAACTAGTTTGCCCGAGCAGTTCTTC | CASSLPTSLPEQFF